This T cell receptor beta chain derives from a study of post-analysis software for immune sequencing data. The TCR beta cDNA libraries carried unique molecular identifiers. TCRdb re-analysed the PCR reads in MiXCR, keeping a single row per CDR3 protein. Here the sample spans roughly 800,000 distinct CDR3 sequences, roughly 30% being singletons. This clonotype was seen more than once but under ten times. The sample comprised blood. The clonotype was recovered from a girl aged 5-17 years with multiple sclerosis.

This CDR3 reads CATGADRGQINYGYTF. The CDR3 DNA sequence: TGTGCCACCGGAGCGGACAGGGGCCAGATTAACTATGGCTACACCTTC. The rearrangement uses TRBV15 and TRBJ1-2; 9 nucleotides agree with TRBD1. The junction had 11 bases not matched to a gene; V was cut back by 8 bases and J by 1 base. CDR1 LNHNV and CDR2 YYDKDF come from the germline V gene (reference sequence). The CDR3 is made up of 16 amino acids.